Below, one T cell receptor (beta chain) is given with its context. Its antigen is as yet unknown. V lost 5 bases to trimming and J lost 4 bases; unmatched junction nucleotides: 9. The CDR3 length is 16 residues. CDR1 is SGHVS and CDR2 is FNYEAQ in the germline V gene. Clones were read by immunoSEQ multiplex PCR, and TCRdb kept only the in-frame ones, dropping some. The sample lists around 120,000 clones, around 89% occurring once. This sample stems from a study of identifying expanded T cells in peripheral blood. Findings and limits, study-wide: Differentially abundant clones: roughly 1.2 between replicates, roughly 16 at roughly 15 days, roughly 18 at four. Across healthy donors, higher total template counts meant significantly greater roughly 2-week count variance.

During the collection period, no donor immune events like infections were recorded. Specimen: blood. This clonotype was sampled from a person between 18 and 70 years old in good health. V and J are TRBV7-6 and TRBJ2-3, with 10 bases matching TRBD1. The CDR3 sequence is CASSKRTGGTADTQYF. CDR3 sequence (DNA): TGTGCCAGCAGCAAAAGGACAGGGGGTACCGCAGATACGCAGTATTTT.